The subject of this entry is one T cell receptor (beta chain). It lacks a known antigen. Base quality data are lacking; no much larger clone is found one base away. The data belong to a study (dated by TCRdb to 2016 to 2018). From the germline V gene (reference sequence), CDR1 is LGHDT and CDR2 is YNNKEL. V loses 1 base, J loses 6 bases, and the germline ends lie 6 bases apart. The CDR3 runs 12 amino acids, cysteine and phenylalanine included. CDR3 DNA is the only sequence kept; it has 36 bases, read in frame from the first base. The receptor library was made with RT-PCR. The data were produced on an Illumina MiSeq. TCRdb handled the public reads itself, with Q25 trimming in fastp and clone calling in MiXCR, and kept productive beta chains. For every CDR3 protein sequence, its rows merge into one entry that carries the most common genes and DNA. Within this sample are about 700,000 distinct CDR3 sequences, with approximately 15% of them counted one time only. The ten largest clones capture just over 3.5% of the sample.

The clonotype originates from a female donor in good health, serving as a healthy control. What was sequenced was memory CD4+ T cells from blood. Recombination linked TRBV3-1 to TRBJ1-1; too little of a D gene remains to name it. This receptor has the CDR3 CASSQVRAEAFF. The DNA reads TGTGCCAGCAGCCAAGTAAGAGCTGAAGCTTTCTTT.